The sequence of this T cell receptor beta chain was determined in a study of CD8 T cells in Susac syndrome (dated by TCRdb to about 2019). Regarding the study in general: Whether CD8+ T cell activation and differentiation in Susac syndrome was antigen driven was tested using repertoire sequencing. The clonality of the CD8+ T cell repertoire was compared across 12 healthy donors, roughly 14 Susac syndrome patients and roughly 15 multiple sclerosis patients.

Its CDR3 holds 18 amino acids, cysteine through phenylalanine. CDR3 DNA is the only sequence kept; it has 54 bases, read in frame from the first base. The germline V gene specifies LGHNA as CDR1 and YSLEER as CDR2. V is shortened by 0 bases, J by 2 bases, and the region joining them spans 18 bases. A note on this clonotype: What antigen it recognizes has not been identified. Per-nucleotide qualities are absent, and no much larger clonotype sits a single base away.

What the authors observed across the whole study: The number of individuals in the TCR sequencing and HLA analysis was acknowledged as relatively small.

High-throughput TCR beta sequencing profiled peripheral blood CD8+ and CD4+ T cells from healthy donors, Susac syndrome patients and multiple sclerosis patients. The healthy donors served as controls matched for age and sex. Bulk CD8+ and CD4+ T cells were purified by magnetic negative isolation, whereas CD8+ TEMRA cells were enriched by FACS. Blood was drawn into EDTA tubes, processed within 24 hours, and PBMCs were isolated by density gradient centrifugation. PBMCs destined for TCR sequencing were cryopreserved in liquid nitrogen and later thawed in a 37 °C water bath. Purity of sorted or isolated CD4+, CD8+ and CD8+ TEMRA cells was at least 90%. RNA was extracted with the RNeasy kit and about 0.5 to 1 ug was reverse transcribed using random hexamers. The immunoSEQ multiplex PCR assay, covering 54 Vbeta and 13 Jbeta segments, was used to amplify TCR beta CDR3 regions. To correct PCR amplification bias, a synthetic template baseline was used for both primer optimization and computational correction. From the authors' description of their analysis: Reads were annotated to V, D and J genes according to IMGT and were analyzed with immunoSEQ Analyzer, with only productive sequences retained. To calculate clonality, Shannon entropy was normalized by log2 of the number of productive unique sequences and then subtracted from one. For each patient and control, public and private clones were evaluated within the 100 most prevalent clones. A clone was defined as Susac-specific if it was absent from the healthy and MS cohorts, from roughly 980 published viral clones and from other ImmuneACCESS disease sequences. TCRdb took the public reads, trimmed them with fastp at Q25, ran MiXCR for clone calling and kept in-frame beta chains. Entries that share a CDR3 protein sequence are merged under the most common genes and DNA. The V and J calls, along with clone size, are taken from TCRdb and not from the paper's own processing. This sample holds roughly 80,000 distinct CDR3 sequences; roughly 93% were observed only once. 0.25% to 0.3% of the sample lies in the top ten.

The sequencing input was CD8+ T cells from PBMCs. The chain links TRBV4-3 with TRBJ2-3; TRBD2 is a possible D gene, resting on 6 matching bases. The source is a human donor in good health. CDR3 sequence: CASSQEPPLRGNTDTQYF. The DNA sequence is TGCGCCAGCAGCCAAGAACCGCCCCTGCGGGGTAACACAGATACGCAGTATTTT.